This T cell receptor (beta chain) was recorded in a study of response to subunit inactivated influenza vaccine. The table lists this clonotype with a few counts. This CDR3 region has 15 residues. The ends were cut back, 2 bases at V and 0 bases at J, with 8 bases in the middle. TCRdb itself ran the RT-PCR reads through MiXCR, one entry per CDR3 protein. The table shows roughly 500,000 distinct CDR3 sequences, with 20% to 25% occurring only once. These data also featured in a second study, about T cells expressing NK-cell markers. As reported in that work: A 5'RACE template switching approach incorporating UMIs was used to make TCR beta cDNA. Seven of the eight sequenced donors were classified as HCMV-seropositive, and one was classified as seronegative. With an anti-gamma-delta TCR antibody, sorting in several experiments was kept to alpha-beta TCR T cells.

Source: CD4+ T cells sorted from PBMCs, taken 11 to 12 days after vaccination. This TCR was sampled from a man over 45 who received an inactivated influenza vaccine. The chain is built from TRBV23-1 and TRBJ2-1, with no clear D. TRBV23-1 is identified as an open reading frame with a role that is uncertain. CDR3 nucleotides: TGCGCCAGCAGTCAAACCGTGAGCTCCTACAATGAGCAGTTCTTC. It codes for CASSQTVSSYNEQFF.